This TCR beta chain is from a study of blood T cell repertoires in COVID-19. Study summary: From the United States, Italy and Spain came samples of acute and convalescent COVID-19.

This CDR3 is built from 17 residues. Germline V gene sequence: CDR1 LGHDT, CDR2 YNNKEL (reference sequence). V was clipped by 0 bases and J by 2 bases, with 16 bases between them. Profiling relied on immunoSEQ multiplex PCR, and the TCRdb table lists in-frame clones only, not all of them. The sample lists approximately 210,000 clones; approximately 81% were seen once. V usage is TRBV3-1 (or the pseudogene TRBV3-2) and J usage is TRBJ1-1, with D possibly TRBD1 on 6 matching bases. The sequencing input was PBMCs or T cells enriched from blood (not recorded which). The sequence was obtained from a woman between 50 and 59 years old with acute COVID-19. The CDR3 protein is CASSQDPPQGRNTEAFF. The CDR3 DNA follows: TGTGCCAGCAGCCAAGACCCGCCCCAGGGGAGAAACACTGAAGCTTTCTTT.